The 5 T cell receptor beta chains listed next were all sequenced from one sample in a study of blood T cell repertoires in COVID-19. The protocol was immunoSEQ multiplex PCR, while the TCRdb copy is restricted to in-frame clones and leaves out a portion. The sample consists of about 350,000 clones, about 92% of them appearing once. Material for sequencing was peripheral blood. These receptors came from a woman aged 60-75 years with COVID-19, enrolled during active disease.

The V gene is TRBV7-3, the J gene TRBJ1-1; unclear D gene. Germline values: CDR1 SGHTA, CDR2 FQGTGA. V was pared by 1 base and J by 0 bases, with 12 bases between. The CDR3 is made up of 16 amino acids. This CDR3 reads CASSLKVGRMNTEAFF. In DNA form, the CDR3 reads TGTGCCAGCAGCTTAAAGGTGGGCAGAATGAACACTGAAGCTTTCTTT.

The gene calls are TRBV5-8 and TRBJ2-4, with TRBD1 matching 9 bases. Germline CDR1 and CDR2: SGHTS and YDEGEE. V was clipped by 6 bases and J by 3 bases; unmatched bases: 7. This CDR3 region has 15 residues. The CDR3 nucleotides are TGTGCCAGCATCCGGACAGGGGAAGGCAAAAACATTCAGTACTTC. This translates into CASIRTGEGKNIQYF.

The rearrangement uses TRBV5-6 and TRBJ2-1; 15 bases match TRBD2. Per the germline V gene, CDR1 is SGHDT and CDR2 is YYEEEE. Germline trimming cut 4 bases from V and 4 bases from J; bases unmatched to any gene: 9. This CDR3 spans 18 amino acids. CDR3 coding DNA: TGTGCCAGCAGCCCCCTGGGACTAGCGGGGGGATTATACAATGAGCAGTTCTTC. It codes for CASSPLGLAGGLYNEQFF.

The V call is TRBV6-5, the J call TRBJ1-1, with a tentative D call TRBD1 (6 bases). V gave up 8 bases and J gave up 3 bases, with 13 bases separating them. The CDR3 consists of 13 residues. Germline V gene data show CDR1 as MNHEY and CDR2 as SVGAGI. CDR3 DNA: TGTGCCAGCCACGAGGGGGTCGACACTGAAGCTTTCTTT. Amino acid sequence: CASHEGVDTEAFF.

The CDR3 region is CASSLGRGLYNEQFF. CDR3 DNA sequence: TGTGCCAGCAGCTTAGGCAGGGGGCTCTACAATGAGCAGTTCTTC. The J gene is TRBJ2-1, the V gene TRBV11-3, with 8 bases aligning to TRBD1. V lost 1 base, J lost 3 bases, and 2 bases stayed unmatched. Germline V lookup: CDR1 SGHNT, CDR2 YENEEA. The CDR3 has 15 residues.